The sequence of this T cell receptor (beta chain) was determined in a study of identical twins. The V gene's germline CDR1 is SGDLS and CDR2 YYNGEE. The V gene end was trimmed by 2 bases and the J gene end by 0 bases; junction bases not matched to a gene: 2. The CDR3 sequence is 18 residues long. Template switching introduced a universal primer site, and the cDNA bore unique molecular identifiers. MiXCR, run by TCRdb on the 5' RACE reads, gives a single entry per CDR3 protein. The table records hundreds of thousands of distinct CDR3 sequences, about 14% of them present only once. This clonotype was seen only a few times.

This clonotype was obtained from a woman under 30 in good health. V and J are TRBV9 and TRBJ2-1, with 16 nucleotides matching TRBD2. The material sequenced was memory (CD45RO+) T cells sorted from blood. The DNA of the CDR3 is TGTGCCAGCAGCGTGGGGACTAGCGGGAGGGGCTCCTACAATGAGCAGTTCTTC. It specifies CASSVGTSGRGSYNEQFF.